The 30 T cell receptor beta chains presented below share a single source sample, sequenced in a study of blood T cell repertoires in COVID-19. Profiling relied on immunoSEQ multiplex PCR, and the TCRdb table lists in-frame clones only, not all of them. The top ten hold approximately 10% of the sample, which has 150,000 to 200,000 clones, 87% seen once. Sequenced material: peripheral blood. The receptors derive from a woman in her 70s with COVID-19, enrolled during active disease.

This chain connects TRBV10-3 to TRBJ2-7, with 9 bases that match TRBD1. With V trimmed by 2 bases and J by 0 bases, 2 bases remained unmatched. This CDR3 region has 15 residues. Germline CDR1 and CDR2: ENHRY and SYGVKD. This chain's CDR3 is CAISEQDRGSYEQYF. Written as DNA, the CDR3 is TGTGCCATCAGTGAGCAGGACAGGGGCTCCTACGAGCAGTACTTC.

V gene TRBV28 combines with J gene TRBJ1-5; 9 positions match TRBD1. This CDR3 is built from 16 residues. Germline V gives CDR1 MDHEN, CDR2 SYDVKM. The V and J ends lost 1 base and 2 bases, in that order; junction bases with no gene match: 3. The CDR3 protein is CASSLSGDRGNQPQHF. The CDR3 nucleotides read TGTGCCAGCAGTTTATCGGGGGACAGGGGCAATCAGCCCCAGCATTTT.

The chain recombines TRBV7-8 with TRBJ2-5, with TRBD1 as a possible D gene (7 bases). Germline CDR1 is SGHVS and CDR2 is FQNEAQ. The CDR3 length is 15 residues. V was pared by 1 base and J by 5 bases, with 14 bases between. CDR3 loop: CASSLDLQGRETQYF. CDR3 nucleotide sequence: TGTGCCAGCAGCTTAGATTTACAGGGGAGGGAGACCCAGTACTTC.

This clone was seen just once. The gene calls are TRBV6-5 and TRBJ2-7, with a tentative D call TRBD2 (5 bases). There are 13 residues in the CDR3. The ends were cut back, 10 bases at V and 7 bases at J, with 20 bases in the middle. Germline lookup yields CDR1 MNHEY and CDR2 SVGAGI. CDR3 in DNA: TGTGCCACACAGCAAGTTAGCGCTGTGGAGCAGTACTTC. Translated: CATQQVSAVEQYF.

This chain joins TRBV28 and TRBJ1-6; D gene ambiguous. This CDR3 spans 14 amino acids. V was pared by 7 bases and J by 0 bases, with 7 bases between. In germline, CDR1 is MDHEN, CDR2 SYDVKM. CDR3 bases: TGTGCCAGCATCGTCCGCTCCTATAATTCACCCCTCCACTTT. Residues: CASIVRSYNSPLHF. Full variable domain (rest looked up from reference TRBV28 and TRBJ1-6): DVKVTQSSRYLVKRTGEKVFLECVQDMDHENMFWYRQDPGLGLRLIYFSYDVKMKEKGDIPEGYSVSREKKERFSLILESASTNQTSMYLCASIVRSYNSPLHFGNGTRLTVT.

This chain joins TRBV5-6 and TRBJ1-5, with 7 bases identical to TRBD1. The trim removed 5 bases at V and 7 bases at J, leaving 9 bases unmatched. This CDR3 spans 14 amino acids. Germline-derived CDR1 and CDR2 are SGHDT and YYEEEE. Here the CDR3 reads CASSLMTGSQPQHF. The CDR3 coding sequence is TGTGCCAGCAGTTTGATGACAGGGAGCCAGCCCCAGCATTTT.

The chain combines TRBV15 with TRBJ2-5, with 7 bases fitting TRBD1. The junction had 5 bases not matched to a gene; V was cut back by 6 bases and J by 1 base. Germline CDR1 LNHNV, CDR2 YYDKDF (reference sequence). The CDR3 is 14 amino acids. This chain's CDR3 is CATSLDRAQETQYF. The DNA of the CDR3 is TGTGCCACCAGTCTAGACAGGGCCCAAGAGACCCAGTACTTC.

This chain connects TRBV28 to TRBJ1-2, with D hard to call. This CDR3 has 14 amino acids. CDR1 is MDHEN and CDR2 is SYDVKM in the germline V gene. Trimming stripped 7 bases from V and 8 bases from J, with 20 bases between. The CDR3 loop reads CASMTIPAGRGYTF. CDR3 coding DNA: TGTGCCAGCATGACCATCCCCGCGGGGAGGGGCTACACCTTC.

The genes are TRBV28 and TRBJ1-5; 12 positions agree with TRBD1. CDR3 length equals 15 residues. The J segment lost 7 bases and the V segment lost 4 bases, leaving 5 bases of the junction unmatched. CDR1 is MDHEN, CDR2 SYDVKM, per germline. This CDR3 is CASSSGQGAWQPQHF. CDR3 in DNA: TGTGCCAGCAGTTCGGGACAGGGGGCTTGGCAGCCCCAGCATTTT. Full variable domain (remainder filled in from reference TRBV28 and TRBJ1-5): DVKVTQSSRYLVKRTGEKVFLECVQDMDHENMFWYRQDPGLGLRLIYFSYDVKMKEKGDIPEGYSVSREKKERFSLILESASTNQTSMYLCASSSGQGAWQPQHFGDGTRLSIL.

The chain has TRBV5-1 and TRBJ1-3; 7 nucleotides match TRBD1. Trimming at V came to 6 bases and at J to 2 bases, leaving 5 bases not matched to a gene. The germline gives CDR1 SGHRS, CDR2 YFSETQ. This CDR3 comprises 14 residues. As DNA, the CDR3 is TGCGCCAGCAAAGGACAGGCCCCTGGAAACACCATATATTTT. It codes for CASKGQAPGNTIYF.

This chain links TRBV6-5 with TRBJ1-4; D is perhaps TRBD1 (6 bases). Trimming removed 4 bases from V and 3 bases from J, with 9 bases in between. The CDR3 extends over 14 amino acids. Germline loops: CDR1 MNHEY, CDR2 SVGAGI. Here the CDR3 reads CASSWGQANEKLFF. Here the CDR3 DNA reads TGTGCCAGCAGTTGGGGGCAGGCTAATGAAAAACTGTTTTTT.

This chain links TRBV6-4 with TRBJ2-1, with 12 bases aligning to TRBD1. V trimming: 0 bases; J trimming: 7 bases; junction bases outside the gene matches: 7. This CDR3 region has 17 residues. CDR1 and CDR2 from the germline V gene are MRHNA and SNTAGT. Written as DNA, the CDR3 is TGTGCCAGCAGTGACTCATTTCGGGACAGGGGGCGTAATGAGCAGTTCTTC. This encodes CASSDSFRDRGRNEQFF.

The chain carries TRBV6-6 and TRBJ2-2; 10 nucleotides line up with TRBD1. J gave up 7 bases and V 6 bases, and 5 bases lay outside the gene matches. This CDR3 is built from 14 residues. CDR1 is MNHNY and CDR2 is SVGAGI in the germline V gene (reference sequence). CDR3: CASRGTGVLGELFF. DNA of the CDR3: TGTGCCAGCAGAGGGACAGGGGTACTCGGGGAGCTGTTTTTT.

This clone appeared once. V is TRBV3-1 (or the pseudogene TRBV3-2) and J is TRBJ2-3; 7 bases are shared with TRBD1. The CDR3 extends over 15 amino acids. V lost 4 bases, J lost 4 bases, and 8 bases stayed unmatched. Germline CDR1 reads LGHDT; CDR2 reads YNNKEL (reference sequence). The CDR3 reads CASSPRDRLADTQYF. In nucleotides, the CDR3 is TGTGCCAGCAGCCCCCGGGACAGACTCGCAGATACGCAGTATTTT.

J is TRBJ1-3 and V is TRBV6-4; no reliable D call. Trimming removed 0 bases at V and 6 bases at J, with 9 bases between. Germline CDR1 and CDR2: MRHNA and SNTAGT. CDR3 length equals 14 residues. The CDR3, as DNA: TGTGCCAGCAGTGACTCGGGCCCCCCAAACACCATATATTTT. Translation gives CASSDSGPPNTIYF.

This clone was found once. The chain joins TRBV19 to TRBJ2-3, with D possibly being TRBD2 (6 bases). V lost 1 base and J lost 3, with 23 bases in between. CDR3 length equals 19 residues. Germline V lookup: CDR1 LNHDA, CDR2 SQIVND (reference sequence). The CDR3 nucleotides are TGTGCCAGTAGTATAGTTAATTGGAGGGGCCGCCTTTTTACAGATACGCAGTATTTT. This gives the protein CASSIVNWRGRLFTDTQYF. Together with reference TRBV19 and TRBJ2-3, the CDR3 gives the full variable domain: DGGITQSPKYLFRKEGQNVTLSCEQNLNHDAMYWYRQDPGQGLRLIYYSQIVNDFQKGDIAEGYSVSREKKESFPLTVTSAQKNPTAFYLCASSIVNWRGRLFTDTQYFGPGTRLTVL.

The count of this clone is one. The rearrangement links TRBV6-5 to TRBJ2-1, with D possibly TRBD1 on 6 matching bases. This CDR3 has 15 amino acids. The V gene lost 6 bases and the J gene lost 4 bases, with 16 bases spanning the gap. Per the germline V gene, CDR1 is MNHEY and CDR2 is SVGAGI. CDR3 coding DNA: TGTGCCAGCAGCAAACCCGGGACACCATACAATGAGCAGTTCTTC. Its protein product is CASSKPGTPYNEQFF.

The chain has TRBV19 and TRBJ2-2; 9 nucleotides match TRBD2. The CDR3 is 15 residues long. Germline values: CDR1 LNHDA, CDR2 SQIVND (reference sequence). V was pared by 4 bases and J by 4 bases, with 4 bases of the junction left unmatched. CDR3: CASSTLAGVTGELFF. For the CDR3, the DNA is TGTGCCAGTAGTACACTAGCGGGTGTCACCGGGGAGCTGTTTTTT. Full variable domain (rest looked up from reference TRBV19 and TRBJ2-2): DGGITQSPKYLFRKEGQNVTLSCEQNLNHDAMYWYRQDPGQGLRLIYYSQIVNDFQKGDIAEGYSVSREKKESFPLTVTSAQKNPTAFYLCASSTLAGVTGELFFGEGSRLTVL.

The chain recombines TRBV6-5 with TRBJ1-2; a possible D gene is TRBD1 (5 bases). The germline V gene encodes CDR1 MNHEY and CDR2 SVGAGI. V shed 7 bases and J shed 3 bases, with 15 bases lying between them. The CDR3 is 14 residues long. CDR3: CASNLRGGDYGYTF. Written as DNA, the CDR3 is TGTGCCAGCAACCTGAGGGGAGGGGACTATGGCTACACCTTC.

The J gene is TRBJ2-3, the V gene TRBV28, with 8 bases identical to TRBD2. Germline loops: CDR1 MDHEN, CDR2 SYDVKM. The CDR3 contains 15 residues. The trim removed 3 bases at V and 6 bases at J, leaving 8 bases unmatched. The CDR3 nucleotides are TGTGCCAGCAGTTTGGCGGGGGGACCCCCCGATACGCAGTATTTT. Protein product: CASSLAGGPPDTQYF.

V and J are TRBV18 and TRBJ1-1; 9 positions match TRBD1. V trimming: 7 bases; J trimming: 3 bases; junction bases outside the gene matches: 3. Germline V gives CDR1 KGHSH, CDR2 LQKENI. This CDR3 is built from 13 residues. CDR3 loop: CASLRQGDTEAFF. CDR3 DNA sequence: TGTGCCAGCTTACGACAGGGGGACACTGAAGCTTTCTTT.

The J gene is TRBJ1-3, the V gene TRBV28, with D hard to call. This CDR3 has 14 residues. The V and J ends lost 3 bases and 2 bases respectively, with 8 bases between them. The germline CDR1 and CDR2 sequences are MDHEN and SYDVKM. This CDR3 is CASSLRGTGNTIYF. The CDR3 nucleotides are TGTGCCAGCAGTTTGAGAGGTACTGGAAACACCATATATTTT.

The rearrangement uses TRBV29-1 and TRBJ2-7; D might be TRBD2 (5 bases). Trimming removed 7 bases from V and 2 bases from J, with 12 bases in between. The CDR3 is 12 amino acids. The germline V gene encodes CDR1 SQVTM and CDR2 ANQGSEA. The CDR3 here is CSARDGAYEQYF. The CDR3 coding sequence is TGCAGCGCCCGTGACGGGGCCTACGAGCAGTACTTC.

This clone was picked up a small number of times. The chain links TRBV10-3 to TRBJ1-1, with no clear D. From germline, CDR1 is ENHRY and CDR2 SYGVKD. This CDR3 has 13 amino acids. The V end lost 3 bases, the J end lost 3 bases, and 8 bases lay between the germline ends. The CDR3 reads CAISERVDTEAFF. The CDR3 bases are TGTGCCATCAGTGAAAGAGTAGACACTGAAGCTTTCTTT.

The DNA of the CDR3 is TGTGCCAGCAGCTTAGTGACAGGGAACTATGGCTACACCTTC. This codes for CASSLVTGNYGYTF. The V and J genes are TRBV7-2 and TRBJ1-2; 7 positions match TRBD1. V trimming: 1 base; J trimming: 2 bases; junction bases outside the gene matches: 1. CDR3 length equals 14 residues. Germline V gene lookup returns CDR1 SGHTA and CDR2 FQGNSA. Full variable domain (rest looked up from reference TRBV7-2 and TRBJ1-2): GAGVSQSPSNKVTEKGKDVELRCDPISGHTALYWYRQSLGQGLEFLIYFQGNSAPDKSGLPSDRFSAERTGGSVSTLTIQRTQQEDSAVYLCASSLVTGNYGYTFGSGTRLTVV.

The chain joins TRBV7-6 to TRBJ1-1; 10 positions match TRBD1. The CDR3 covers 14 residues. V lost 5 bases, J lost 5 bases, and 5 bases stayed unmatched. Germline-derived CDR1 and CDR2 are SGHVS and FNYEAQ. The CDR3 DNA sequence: TGTGCCAGCAGCCGGACAGGGGGATGGACTGAAGCTTTCTTT. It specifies CASSRTGGWTEAFF. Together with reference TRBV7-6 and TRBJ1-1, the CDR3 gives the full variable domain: GAGVSQSPRYKVTKRGQDVALRCDPISGHVSLYWYRQALGQGPEFLTYFNYEAQQDKSGLPNDRFSAERPEGSISTLTIQRTEQRDSAMYRCASSRTGGWTEAFFGQGTRLTVV.

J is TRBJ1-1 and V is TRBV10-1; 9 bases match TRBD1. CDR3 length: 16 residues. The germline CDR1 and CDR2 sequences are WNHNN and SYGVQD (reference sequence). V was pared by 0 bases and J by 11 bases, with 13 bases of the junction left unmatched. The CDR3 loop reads CASSESGTGKSVGAFF. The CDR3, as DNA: TGCGCCAGCAGTGAGTCCGGGACAGGGAAATCGGTTGGGGCTTTCTTT.

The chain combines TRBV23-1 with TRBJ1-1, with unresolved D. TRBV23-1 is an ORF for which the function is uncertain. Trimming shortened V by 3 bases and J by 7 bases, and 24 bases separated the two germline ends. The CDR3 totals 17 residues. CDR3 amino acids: CASSQLIIGSLPLEAFF. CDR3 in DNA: TGCGCCAGCAGTCAGCTGATAATAGGGAGCCTTCCCCTTGAAGCTTTCTTT.

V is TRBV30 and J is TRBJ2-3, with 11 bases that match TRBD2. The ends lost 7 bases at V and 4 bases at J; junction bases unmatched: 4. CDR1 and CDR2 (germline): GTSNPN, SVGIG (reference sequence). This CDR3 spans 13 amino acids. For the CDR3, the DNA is TGTGCCTCCCAACTAGCGGGGGCAGATACGCAGTATTTT. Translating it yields CASQLAGADTQYF.

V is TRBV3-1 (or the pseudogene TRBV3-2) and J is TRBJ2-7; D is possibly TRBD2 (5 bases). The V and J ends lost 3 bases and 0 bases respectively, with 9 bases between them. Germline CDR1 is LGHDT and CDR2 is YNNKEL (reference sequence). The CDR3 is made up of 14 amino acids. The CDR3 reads CASSQRGSSYEQYF. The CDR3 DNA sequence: TGTGCCAGCAGCCAGAGAGGGTCCTCCTACGAGCAGTACTTC.